Listed here are 9 T cell receptor beta chains from one sample, sequenced in a study of blood T cell repertoires in COVID-19. TCRdb keeps only in-frame clones here, not all; method: immunoSEQ multiplex PCR. Of some 210,000 clones listed, 89% are singletons. The source material was peripheral blood. The receptor source for this set is a man aged 60 to 75 who had recovered from COVID-19.

The chain joins TRBV7-3 to TRBJ1-2, with no clear D. The V gene's germline CDR1 is SGHTA and CDR2 FQGTGA. This CDR3 has 13 amino acids. The V end lost 2 bases, the J end lost 7 bases, and 11 bases lay between the germline ends. The CDR3 sequence: CASSLDREGGYTF. As DNA, the CDR3 is TGTGCCAGCAGCTTAGATAGGGAGGGTGGCTACACCTTC.

The gene calls are TRBV11-1 and TRBJ2-4, with D possibly matching TRBD2 (6 bases). The germline gives CDR1 SGHAT, CDR2 FQDESV (reference sequence). V lost 3 bases and J 0 bases, leaving 9 bases between the germline ends. CDR3 length: 15 residues. CDR3 DNA: TGTGCCAGCAGCTTCTCGGGGGTAGCCAAAAACATTCAGTACTTC. This codes for CASSFSGVAKNIQYF.

This chain connects TRBV6-5 to TRBJ2-3; 8 nucleotides line up with TRBD2. The CDR3 runs to 14 residues. Germline CDR1 MNHEY, CDR2 SVGAGI. V shed 7 bases and J 1 base; nucleotides not matched to a gene: 4. The CDR3 here is CASKRGGRTDTQYF. The CDR3 DNA is TGTGCCAGCAAACGCGGGGGGCGCACAGATACGCAGTATTTT.

The J gene is TRBJ1-5, the V gene TRBV5-8; no clear D gene. Per the germline V gene, CDR1 is SGHTS and CDR2 is YDEGEE. V shed 3 bases and J shed 4 bases, with 14 bases lying between them. The CDR3 runs to 15 residues. The CDR3 nucleotides read TGTGCCAGCAGCTCGAACAGAGTAAGAAATCAGCCCCAGCATTTT. This codes for CASSSNRVRNQPQHF.

The chain recombines TRBV19 with TRBJ1-2; perhaps TRBD1 as D (6 bases). Per the germline V gene, CDR1 is LNHDA and CDR2 is SQIVND (reference sequence). The CDR3 is 15 residues long. Trimming cost V 4 bases and J 4 bases, with 16 bases left between them. The CDR3 DNA reads TGTGCCAGTAGTACACAGGGACGGGGAAGCTATGGCTACACCTTC. Protein: CASSTQGRGSYGYTF.

The rearrangement links TRBV4-2 to TRBJ2-5, with TRBD2 identical over 14 bases. The V segment lost 3 bases and the J segment 2 bases; nucleotides outside the gene matches: 5. The CDR3 spans 17 residues. Germline lookup yields CDR1 LGHNA and CDR2 YNFKEQ. In nucleotides, the CDR3 is TGTGCCAGCAGCCAGGCTCGGACTAGCGGGAGGCAAGAGACCCAGTACTTC. Its translation: CASSQARTSGRQETQYF.

The J gene is TRBJ1-2, the V gene TRBV7-9, with D possibly matching TRBD1 (5 bases). V lost 5 bases and J 2 bases, leaving 15 bases between the germline ends. The germline CDR1 and CDR2 sequences are SEHNR and FQNEAQ (reference sequence). The CDR3 covers 15 residues. Here the CDR3 reads CASSATGTYNYGYTF. As DNA, the CDR3 is TGTGCCAGCAGCGCCACAGGAACGTACAACTATGGCTACACCTTC.

The V and J genes are TRBV7-2 and TRBJ2-4, with 7 bases that match TRBD1. The CDR3 consists of 17 residues. V was clipped by 7 bases and J by 0 bases; unmatched bases: 12. The germline gives CDR1 SGHTA, CDR2 FQGNSA. The CDR3 DNA is TGTGCCAGCACCTCCCAAAACGCAGGGGGAGCCAAAAACATTCAGTACTTC. Amino acid sequence: CASTSQNAGGAKNIQYF.

The J gene is TRBJ1-5, the V gene TRBV18; 7 bases line up with TRBD1. CDR1 and CDR2 (germline): KGHSH, LQKENI. The ends lost 4 bases at V and 10 bases at J; junction bases unmatched: 7. The CDR3 consists of 13 residues. The CDR3 DNA follows: TGTGCCAGCTCACGGGACAGCCAACCACCCCAGCATTTT. Protein sequence: CASSRDSQPPQHF.